Listed here are 2 T cell receptor beta chains from one sample, sequenced in a study of CD8+CD57+ T cells in acquired aplastic anemia. TCR beta VDJ combinations and CDR3 sequences were profiled from genomic DNA. TCRdb reprocessed the reads with MiXCR, giving one entry per CDR3 protein. This sample yields around 160,000 distinct CDR3 sequences, of which around half are seen a single time; about 3% belongs to the top ten. Patients picked for sequencing had shown CD8+CD57+ cell expansion detected by flow cytometry. The sample taken for sequencing was sorted CD4+, CD8+, or CD8+CD57+ T cells (not recorded which) from PBMCs. The receptors were sampled from a human donor with aplastic anemia.

The chain carries TRBV4-3 and TRBJ2-1; D ambiguous. There are 15 residues in the CDR3. V shed 1 base and J shed 7 bases, with 14 bases lying between them. Germline assignment: CDR1 LGHNA and CDR2 YSLEER. The DNA of the CDR3 is TGCGCCAGCAGCCAAGGGGTGCAAAAAGGGAATGAGCAGTTCTTC. This sequence encodes CASSQGVQKGNEQFF.

Comments on this clonotype: One base away lies a much larger clone, so this may be a sequencing read error. The V call is TRBV6-5, the J call TRBJ1-2; 9 bases match TRBD1. The ends lost 2 bases at V and 7 bases at J; junction bases unmatched: 5. CDR1 and CDR2 from the germline V gene are MNHEY and SVGAGI. CDR3 length: 14 amino acids. DNA for the CDR3: TGTGCCAGCAGTTACCGAAGACAGGGGGGTGGCTACACCTTC. Its translation is CASSYRRQGGGYTF.